These 21 T cell receptor beta chains were sequenced from one sample in a study of graft-versus-host responses after intestinal transplantation. No antigen is known for these receptors. Libraries were prepared by immunoSEQ multiplex PCR; TCRdb keeps only in-frame clonotypes and omits some of them. Among approximately 79,000 clones listed, about four fifths were seen once. The specimen comprised unstimulated CD4+ T cells sorted from spleen or lymph node cells, sampled before intestinal transplant. Receptors originate from a human donor who received an intestinal transplant.

The chain couples TRBV18 to TRBJ2-3, with TRBD2 identical over 13 bases. The CDR3 runs 18 residues. The junction had 5 bases not matched to a gene; V was cut back by 2 bases and J by 0 bases. Germline V gives CDR1 KGHSH, CDR2 LQKENI. The CDR3 nucleotides are TGTGCCAGCTCACCAAAGGCGACTAGCGGGGGGAGCACAGATACGCAGTATTTT. This encodes CASSPKATSGGSTDTQYF.

This rearrangement joins TRBV12-5 to TRBJ2-7, with D possibly matching TRBD2 (5 bases). Germline CDR1 LGHNT, CDR2 FRNRAP. V was trimmed by 6 bases and J by 3 bases, leaving 15 bases between them. This CDR3 has 14 residues. The CDR3: CASGYHQSGYEQYF. As DNA, the CDR3 is TGTGCTAGTGGCTACCACCAGAGCGGCTACGAGCAGTACTTC.

The chain links TRBV15 to TRBJ2-1; tentative D call: TRBD2 (7 bases). This CDR3 comprises 15 residues. Trimming took off 1 base at V and 9 bases at J, with 16 bases between the two ends. Germline V gives CDR1 LNHNV, CDR2 YYDKDF (reference sequence). The CDR3 loop reads CATSRGGGQGSEQFF. DNA of the CDR3: TGTGCCACCAGCAGAGGGGGGGGCCAGGGGAGTGAGCAGTTCTTC.

The rearrangement joins TRBV10-1 to TRBJ2-3; TRBD2 matches 7 bases. In germline, CDR1 is WNHNN, CDR2 SYGVQD (reference sequence). The V gene end was trimmed by 2 bases and the J gene end by 3 bases; junction bases not matched to a gene: 5. The CDR3 is made up of 15 amino acids. CDR3 loop: CASSELTSETDTQYF. CDR3 bases: TGCGCCAGCAGTGAGCTAACTAGCGAAACAGATACGCAGTATTTT.

The chain joins TRBV6-5 to TRBJ2-3, with TRBD1 matching over 8 bases. Germline assignment: CDR1 MNHEY and CDR2 SVGAGI. This CDR3 is 14 amino acids long. J was trimmed by 6 bases and V by 6 bases; bases with no gene match: 8. Here the CDR3 reads CASSRAGGRDTQYF. CDR3 nucleotide sequence: TGTGCCAGCAGCCGAGCAGGGGGCCGGGATACGCAGTATTTT.

The genes are TRBV5-1 and TRBJ2-2; 7 bases fit TRBD1. V shed 2 bases and J 1 base; nucleotides not matched to a gene: 8. The CDR3 runs to 17 residues. The germline gives CDR1 SGHRS, CDR2 YFSETQ. The DNA of the CDR3 is TGCGCCAGCAGCTTATCCGGCCGGACAGGGAACACCGGGGAGCTGTTTTTT. Translated, it gives CASSLSGRTGNTGELFF.

The CDR3 nucleotides are TGTGCCAGCAGCCATCCGCGGGGAGGCGGAGATTCACCCCTCCACTTT. Encoded protein: CASSHPRGGGDSPLHF. The gene calls are TRBV2 and TRBJ1-6; unclear D gene. Per germline, CDR1 SNHLY and CDR2 FYNNEI. V was trimmed by 6 bases and J by 8 bases, leaving 20 bases between them. The CDR3 is made up of 16 amino acids.

The chain carries TRBV5-1 and TRBJ2-1; D may be TRBD2 (6 bases). The CDR3 sequence is 16 residues long. Germline V gene sequence: CDR1 SGHRS, CDR2 YFSETQ. Trimming removed 1 base from V and 4 bases from J, with 15 bases in between. This CDR3 reads CASSLLPVGRYNEQFF. DNA for the CDR3: TGCGCCAGCAGCTTGCTCCCGGTGGGGAGGTACAATGAGCAGTTCTTC.

The rearrangement joins TRBV7-2 to TRBJ2-1, with D tentatively TRBD2 (5 bases). The CDR3 totals 14 residues. V lost 6 bases to trimming and J lost 8 bases, with 17 bases between them. The germline V gene has CDR1 SGHTA and CDR2 FQGNSA. The CDR3 reads CASSKGADADEQFF. The CDR3 DNA is TGTGCCAGCAGTAAAGGAGCGGACGCCGATGAGCAGTTCTTC.

The rearrangement joins TRBV2 to TRBJ2-3; D perhaps matches TRBD2 (5 bases). The length of the CDR3 is 19 residues. CDR1 is SNHLY and CDR2 is FYNNEI in the germline V gene. V lost 4 bases, J lost 6 bases, and 29 bases lay in between. CDR3 in amino acids: CASSGRRPASRTSGDTQYF. The CDR3 DNA is TGTGCCAGCAGTGGTAGGAGGCCAGCTAGCCGCACGTCGGGGGATACGCAGTATTTT.

J is TRBJ2-5 and V is TRBV28, with no clear D. The end of the DNA fits TRBJ2-7 better, so the J call may be wrong. Per germline, CDR1 MDHEN and CDR2 SYDVKM. There are 15 residues in the CDR3. CDR3: CASSKSTLTLYEQYF. As DNA, the CDR3 is TGTGCCAGCAGCAAATCGACTCTCACCCTTTACGAGCAGTACTTC.

J is TRBJ2-7 and V is TRBV19, with TRBD1 matching over 7 bases. Germline assignment: CDR1 LNHDA and CDR2 SQIVND (reference sequence). The CDR3 covers 18 residues. V was clipped by 5 bases and J by 2 bases; unmatched bases: 18. Here the CDR3 reads CASSSRAPGQIYPYEQYF. The CDR3 DNA sequence: TGTGCCAGTAGTTCTAGGGCCCCGGGACAGATCTATCCCTACGAGCAGTACTTC.

The chain employs TRBV5-6 and TRBJ2-5, with a possible D match to TRBD2 (5 bases). With 1 base removed from V and 0 bases from J, the gap between germline ends came to 10 bases. From germline, CDR1 is SGHDT and CDR2 YYEEEE. The CDR3 contains 15 residues. The CDR3 loop reads CASSLIREHQETQYF. CDR3 coding DNA: TGTGCCAGCAGCTTGATACGGGAACACCAAGAGACCCAGTACTTC. The entire variable domain, with the rest obtained from reference TRBV5-6 and TRBJ2-5, is as follows: DAGVTQSPTHLIKTRGQQVTLRCSPKSGHDTVSWYQQALGQGPQFIFQYYEEEERQRGNFPDRFSGHQFPNYSSELNVNALLLGDSALYLCASSLIREHQETQYFGPGTRLLVL.

Only a few counts were recorded for this clone. The chain combines TRBV5-1 with TRBJ2-2; 7 nucleotides align to TRBD1. The CDR3 runs 16 residues. Germline CDR1 and CDR2: SGHRS and YFSETQ. The V and J ends lost 2 bases and 4 bases, in that order; junction bases with no gene match: 8. CDR3 sequence reads: CASSFETGTVTGELFF. The CDR3 DNA reads as TGCGCCAGCAGCTTTGAGACCGGGACAGTCACCGGGGAGCTGTTTTTT.

This sequence joins TRBV7-9 and TRBJ1-3; TRBD1 matches at 9 bases. This CDR3 is 16 amino acids long. The V gene end was trimmed by 4 bases and the J gene end by 0 bases; junction bases not matched to a gene: 4. The germline CDR1 and CDR2 sequences are SEHNR and FQNEAQ (reference sequence). CDR3: CASSWGQGLSGNTIYF. The CDR3 DNA follows: TGTGCCAGCAGCTGGGGACAGGGACTCTCTGGAAACACCATATATTTT.

The V gene is TRBV6-6, the J gene TRBJ1-3, with a possible D match to TRBD1 (6 bases). CDR3 length: 15 residues. V gave up 8 bases and J gave up 0 bases, with 14 bases separating them. Germline V gene sequence: CDR1 MNHNY, CDR2 SVGAGI (reference sequence). This CDR3 is CASSQGSFSGNTIYF. DNA of the CDR3: TGTGCCAGCTCACAGGGCTCATTCTCTGGAAACACCATATATTTT.

V is TRBV6-5 and J is TRBJ2-5, with TRBD2 matching 12 bases. V lost 8 bases, J lost 7 bases, and 11 bases stayed unmatched. The germline CDR1 and CDR2 sequences are MNHEY and SVGAGI. This CDR3 is 15 amino acids long. The CDR3, as DNA: TGTGCCAGCGCCCCTCTAGCGGGGGGGGTGGGGACCCAGTACTTC. This encodes CASAPLAGGVGTQYF.

On this clone itself: Other DNA sequences of this sample code for an identical CDR3. The gene calls are TRBV5-4 and TRBJ2-5; 10 bases are shared with TRBD2. The CDR3 is 15 amino acids. Germline V gene data show CDR1 as SGHNT and CDR2 as YYREEE (reference sequence). V dropped 4 bases and J dropped 2; count of bases not matched to a gene: 5. The CDR3 DNA follows: TGTGCCAGCAGCGAAGCTAGCGGGAGTCAAGAGACCCAGTACTTC. Its translation is CASSEASGSQETQYF.

This chain uses TRBV5-1 with TRBJ2-5; weak D call: TRBD1 (6 bases). CDR3 size: 14 residues. CDR1 is SGHRS, CDR2 YFSETQ, per germline. V gave up 0 bases and J gave up 4 bases, with 10 bases separating them. CDR3 sequence: CASSLDRVGETQYF. CDR3 sequence (DNA): TGCGCCAGCAGCTTGGACAGGGTCGGAGAGACCCAGTACTTC.

This clone occurred once. V usage is TRBV30 and J usage is TRBJ1-1; D perhaps matches TRBD1 (5 bases). Germline V lookup: CDR1 GTSNPN, CDR2 SVGIG (reference sequence). The CDR3 covers 13 residues. Trimming removed 0 bases at V and 7 bases at J, with 12 bases between. This CDR3 reads CAWSVLTAHEAFF. CDR3 bases: TGTGCCTGGAGTGTACTGACAGCCCATGAAGCTTTCTTT. Combining the CDR3 with reference TRBV30 and TRBJ1-1 gives the whole variable domain SQTIHQWPATLVQPVGSPLSLECTVEGTSNPNLYWYRQAAGRGLQLLFYSVGIGQISSEVPQNLSASRPQDRQFILSSKKLLLSDSGFYLCAWSVLTAHEAFFGQGTRLTVV.

The chain combines TRBV7-9 with TRBJ1-2, with D possibly TRBD1 on 5 matching bases. Germline V gives CDR1 SEHNR, CDR2 FQNEAQ (reference sequence). With 1 base removed from V and 6 bases from J, the gap between germline ends came to 15 bases. The CDR3 has 15 amino acids. The CDR3 region is CASSLESGQGDGYTF. The CDR3 DNA reads TGTGCCAGCAGCTTAGAGTCCGGCCAGGGTGATGGCTACACCTTC.